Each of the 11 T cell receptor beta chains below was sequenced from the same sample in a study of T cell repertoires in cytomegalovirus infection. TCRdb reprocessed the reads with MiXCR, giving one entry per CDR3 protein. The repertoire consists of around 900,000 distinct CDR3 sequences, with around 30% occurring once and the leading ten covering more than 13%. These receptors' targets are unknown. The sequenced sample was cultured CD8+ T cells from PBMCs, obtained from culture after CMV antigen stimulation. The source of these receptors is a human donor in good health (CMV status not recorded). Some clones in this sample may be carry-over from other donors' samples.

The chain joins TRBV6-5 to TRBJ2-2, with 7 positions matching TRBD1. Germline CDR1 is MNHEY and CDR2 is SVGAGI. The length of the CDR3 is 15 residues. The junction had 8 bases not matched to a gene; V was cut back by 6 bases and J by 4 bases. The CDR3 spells CASSPGTAFTGELFF. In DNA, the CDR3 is TGTGCCAGCAGCCCCGGGACAGCTTTCACCGGGGAGCTGTTTTTT.

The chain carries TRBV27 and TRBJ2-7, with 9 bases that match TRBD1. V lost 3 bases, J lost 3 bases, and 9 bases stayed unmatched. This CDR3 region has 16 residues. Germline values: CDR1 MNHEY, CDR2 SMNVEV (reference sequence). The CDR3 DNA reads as TGTGCCAGCAGTTTGTTAACGGGACAGGGAGTCTACGAGCAGTACTTC. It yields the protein CASSLLTGQGVYEQYF.

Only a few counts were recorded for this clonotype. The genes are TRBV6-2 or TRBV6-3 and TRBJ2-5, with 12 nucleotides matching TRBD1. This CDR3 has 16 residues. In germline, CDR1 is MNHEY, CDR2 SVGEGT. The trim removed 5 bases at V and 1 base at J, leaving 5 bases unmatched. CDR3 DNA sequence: TGTGCCAGCAGTCCGGGGACAGGGGGCACCCAAGAGACCCAGTACTTC. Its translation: CASSPGTGGTQETQYF.

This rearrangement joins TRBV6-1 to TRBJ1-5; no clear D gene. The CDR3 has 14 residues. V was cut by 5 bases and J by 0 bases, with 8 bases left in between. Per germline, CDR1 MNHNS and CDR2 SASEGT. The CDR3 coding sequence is TGTGCCAGCAGTCAGCTATATAGCAATCAGCCCCAGCATTTT. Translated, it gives CASSQLYSNQPQHF.

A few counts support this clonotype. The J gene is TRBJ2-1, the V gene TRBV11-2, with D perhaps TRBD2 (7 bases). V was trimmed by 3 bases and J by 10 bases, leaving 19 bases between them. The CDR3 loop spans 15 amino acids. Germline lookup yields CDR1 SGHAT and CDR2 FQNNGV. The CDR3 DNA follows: TGTGCCAGCAGCTTTCTGAGGGGGGGCTCACAGGAGCAGTTCTTC. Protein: CASSFLRGGSQEQFF.

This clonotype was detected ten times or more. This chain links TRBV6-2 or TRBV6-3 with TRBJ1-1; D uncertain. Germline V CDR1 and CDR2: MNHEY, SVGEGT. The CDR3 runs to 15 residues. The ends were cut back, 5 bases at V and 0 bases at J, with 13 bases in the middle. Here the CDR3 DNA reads TGTGCCAGCAGTCCCCATTCCGAAATGAACACTGAAGCTTTCTTT. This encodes CASSPHSEMNTEAFF.

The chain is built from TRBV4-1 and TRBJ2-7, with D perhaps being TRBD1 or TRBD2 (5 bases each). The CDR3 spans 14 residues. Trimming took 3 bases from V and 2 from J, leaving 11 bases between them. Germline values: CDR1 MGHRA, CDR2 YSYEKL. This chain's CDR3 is CASSHRDGAYEQYV. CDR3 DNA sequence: TGCGCCAGCAGCCATAGGGACGGGGCCTACGAGCAGTACGTC.

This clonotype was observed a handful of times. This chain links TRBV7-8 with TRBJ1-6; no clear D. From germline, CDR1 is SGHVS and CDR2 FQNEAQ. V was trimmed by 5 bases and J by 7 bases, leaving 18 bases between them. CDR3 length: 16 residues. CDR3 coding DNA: TGTGCCAGCAGCCTCGCAACCTACGGGAGGAATTCACCCCTCCACTTT. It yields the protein CASSLATYGRNSPLHF.

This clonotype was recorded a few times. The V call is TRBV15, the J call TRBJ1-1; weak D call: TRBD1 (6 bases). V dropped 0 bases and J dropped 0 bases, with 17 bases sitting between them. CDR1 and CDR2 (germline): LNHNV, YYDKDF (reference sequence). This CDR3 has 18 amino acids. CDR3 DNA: TGTGCCACCAGCAGAGATATGGTTGGAAGACAGGTGAACACTGAAGCTTTCTTT. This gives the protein CATSRDMVGRQVNTEAFF.

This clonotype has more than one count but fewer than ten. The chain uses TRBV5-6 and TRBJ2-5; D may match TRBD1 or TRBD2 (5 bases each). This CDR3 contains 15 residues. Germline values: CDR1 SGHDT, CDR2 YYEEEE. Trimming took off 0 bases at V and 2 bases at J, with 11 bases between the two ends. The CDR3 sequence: CASSLVRDPQETQYF. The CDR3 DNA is TGTGCCAGCAGCTTGGTCCGGGACCCTCAAGAGACCCAGTACTTC.

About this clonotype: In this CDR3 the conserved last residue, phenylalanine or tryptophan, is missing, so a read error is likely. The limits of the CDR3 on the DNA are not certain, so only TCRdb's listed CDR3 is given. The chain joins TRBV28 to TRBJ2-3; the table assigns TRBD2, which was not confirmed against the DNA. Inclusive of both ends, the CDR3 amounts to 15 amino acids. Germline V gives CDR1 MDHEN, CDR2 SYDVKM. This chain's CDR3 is CASSPYLMWAGGLEV.